The present T cell receptor (beta chain) was sequenced within a study of cytomegalovirus exposure and HLA in healthy donors. Both 60 Vbeta primers and 13 Jbeta primers went into the PCR. This table comes from immunoSEQ multiplex PCR, and its TCRdb copy is limited to in-frame clones, with some not included. The sample lists approximately 38,000 clones; 84% were seen once. Germline V gene data show CDR1 as MDHEN and CDR2 as SYDVKM. Trimming took 8 bases from V and 4 from J; bases not matched to a gene: 8. The CDR3 is made up of 15 amino acids. The source of this sequence is a woman between 18 and 30 years old in good health and CMV-seronegative. The chain is built from TRBV28 and TRBJ2-1; 10 bases fit TRBD2. The sample taken for sequencing was PBMCs. The DNA of the CDR3 is TGTGCCAGCTCCCAGACTAGCGGGTTATACAATGAGCAGTTCTTC. It translates to CASSQTSGLYNEQFF.